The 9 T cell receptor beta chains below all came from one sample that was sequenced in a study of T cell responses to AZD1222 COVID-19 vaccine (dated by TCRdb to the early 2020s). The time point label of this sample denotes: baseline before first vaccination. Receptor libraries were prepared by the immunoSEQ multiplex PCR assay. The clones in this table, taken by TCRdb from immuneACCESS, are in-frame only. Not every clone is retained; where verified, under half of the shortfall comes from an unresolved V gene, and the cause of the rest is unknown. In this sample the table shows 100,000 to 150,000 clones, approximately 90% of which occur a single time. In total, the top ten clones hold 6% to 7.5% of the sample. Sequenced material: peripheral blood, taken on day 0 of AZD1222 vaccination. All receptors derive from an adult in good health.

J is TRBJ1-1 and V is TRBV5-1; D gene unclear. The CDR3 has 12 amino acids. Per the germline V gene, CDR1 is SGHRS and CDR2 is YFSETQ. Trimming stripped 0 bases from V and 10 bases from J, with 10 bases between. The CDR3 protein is CASSLEPSVAFF. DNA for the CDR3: TGCGCCAGCAGCTTGGAGCCCAGTGTAGCTTTCTTT.

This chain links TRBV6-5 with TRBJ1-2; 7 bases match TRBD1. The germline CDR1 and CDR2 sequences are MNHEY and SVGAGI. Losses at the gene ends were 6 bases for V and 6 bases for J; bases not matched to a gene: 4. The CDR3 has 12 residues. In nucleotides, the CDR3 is TGTGCCAGCAGAACGACAGGGAATGGCTACACCTTC. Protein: CASRTTGNGYTF.

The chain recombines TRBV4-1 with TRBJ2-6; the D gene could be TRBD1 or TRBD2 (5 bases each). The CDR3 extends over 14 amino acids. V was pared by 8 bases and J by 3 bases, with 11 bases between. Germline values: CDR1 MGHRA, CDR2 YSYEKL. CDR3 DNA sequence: TGCGCCAGCCGGGGCGCGGGTGGGGCCAACGTCCTGACTTTC. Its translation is CASRGAGGANVLTF.

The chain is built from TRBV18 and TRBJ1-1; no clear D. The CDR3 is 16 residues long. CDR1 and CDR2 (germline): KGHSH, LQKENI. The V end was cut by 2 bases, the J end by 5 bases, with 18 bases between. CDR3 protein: CASSPSGVPGRTEAFF. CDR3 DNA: TGTGCCAGCTCACCATCAGGAGTCCCCGGGAGAACTGAAGCTTTCTTT.

CDR3 sequence reads: CASSWGGGNTEAFF. CDR3 DNA sequence: TGTGCCAGCAGCTGGGGGGGAGGAAACACTGAAGCTTTCTTT. V and J are TRBV27 and TRBJ1-1; a possible D gene is TRBD1 (5 bases). This CDR3 has 14 amino acids. V lost 6 bases and J lost 2, with 13 bases in between. Germline values: CDR1 MNHEY, CDR2 SMNVEV (reference sequence).

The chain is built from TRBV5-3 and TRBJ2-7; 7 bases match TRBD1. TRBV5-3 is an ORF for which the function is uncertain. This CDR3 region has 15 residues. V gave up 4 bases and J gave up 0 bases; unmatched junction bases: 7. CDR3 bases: TGTGCCAGAAGCCCGGGCAGGGGGAGCTCCTACGAGCAGTACTTC. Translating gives CARSPGRGSSYEQYF.

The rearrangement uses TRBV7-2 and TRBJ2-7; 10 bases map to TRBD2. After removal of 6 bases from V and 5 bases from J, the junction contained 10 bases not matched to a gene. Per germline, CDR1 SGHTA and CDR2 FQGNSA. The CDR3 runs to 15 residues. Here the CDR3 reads CASRIAGGTPHEQYF. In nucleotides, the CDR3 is TGTGCCAGCAGGATAGCGGGGGGCACGCCCCACGAGCAGTACTTC.

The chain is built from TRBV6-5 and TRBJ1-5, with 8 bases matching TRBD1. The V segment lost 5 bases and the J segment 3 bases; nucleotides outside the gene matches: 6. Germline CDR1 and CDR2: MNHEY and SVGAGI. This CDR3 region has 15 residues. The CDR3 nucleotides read TGTGCCAGCAGTAGACAGGGGATGGTCAATCAGCCCCAGCATTTT. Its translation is CASSRQGMVNQPQHF.

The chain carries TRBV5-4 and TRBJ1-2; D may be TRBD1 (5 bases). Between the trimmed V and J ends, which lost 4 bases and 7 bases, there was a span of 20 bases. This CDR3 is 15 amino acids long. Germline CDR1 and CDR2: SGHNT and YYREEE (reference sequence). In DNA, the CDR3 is TGTGCCAGCAGCGGGGCCGTCAGGGCAGGGTTTGGCTACACCTTC. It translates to CASSGAVRAGFGYTF.